Sequencing of this T cell receptor beta chain was carried out in a study of blood T cell repertoires in COVID-19 (dated by TCRdb to 2020 to 2021). The study in broad terms: Samples covering the acute and convalescent phases of COVID-19 were provided by collaborators in the United States, Italy and Spain. Samples came from the ongoing ImmuneRACE study (first 160 participants) plus 1,254 subjects from 6 global collaborators. A de-identified subject ID, COVID-19 status, age in years and sex were almost always included in the sample metadata. Where available, HLA class I and class II types were obtained from metadata supplied by the sample provider rather than from assay-based typing. Subjects who had been exposed to COVID-19, were actively infected with it, or had recovered from it provided the deeply sampled blood TCRbeta repertoires that made up the dataset. The material from the prospective study consisted of cDNA or gDNA derived from T cells, B-cell-depleted T cells, or PBMCs. The repertoires were made available in a free public database intended to serve as a resource for research on the immune response to SARS-CoV-2. Study-level results and caveats: The amount of clinical and demographic metadata varied by source and participant and was provided uncurated.

As for this clone: Its antigen is not yet known. Base qualities are not recorded, but no much larger clone differs from it by a single base.

The collaborating institutions used their own protocols to collect whole blood in K2EDTA tubes. For TCRbeta analysis, collaborators shipped samples as frozen whole blood, isolated PBMCs, or DNA extracted from either of those sample types. The immunoSEQ Assay, a bias-controlled multiplex PCR, was used to amplify TCRbeta CDR3 regions from genomic DNA. On the study's bioinformatics: The number of nucleated cells in each sample was estimated by amplification of reference gene primers within the assay. To quantify the absolute abundance of each unique TCRbeta CDR3 rearrangement, sequence reads were collapsed and filtered. For each sample, productive Simpson clonality was calculated as the square root of Simpson's diversity index over productive rearrangements. TCRdb retrieved this table from immuneACCESS and kept in-frame rearrangements only. Not all clones are present; in checked studies, unresolved V genes account for under half, and no reason is known for the remainder. Clonal size and the V and J genes are those of that table, whereas D and trimming came from the DNA. For this sample the table gives approximately 250,000 clones, of which roughly 84% were detected only once. The top ten hold less than 10% of the sample.

The germline V gene (reference sequence) provides CDR1 MNHNY and CDR2 SVGAGI. Reading from cysteine to phenylalanine, the CDR3 counts 13 amino acids. The DNA shown is the 39-base CDR3, in frame from base 1. The junction carries 13 bases between V and J, which are trimmed by 9 bases and 2 bases respectively. The source material was peripheral blood. The chain uses TRBV6-6 and TRBJ1-2; possibly the D gene is TRBD1, per 5 matching bases. This clonotype originated in a human donor in a cohort sampled during active COVID-19. The nucleotide sequence reads as follows: TGTGCCAGTAGATCAGGGCAGAACTATGGCTACACCTTC. This sequence encodes CASRSGQNYGYTF.